Below are 5 T cell receptor beta chains sequenced from a single sample in a study of cytomegalovirus exposure and HLA in healthy donors. The study ran its PCR with 60 Vbeta and 13 Jbeta primers. Sequenced by immunoSEQ multiplex PCR; TCRdb stores in-frame clones only, minus some. Of some 150,000 clones in the sample, 60% to 80% were seen once. Source material: PBMCs. Receptors were obtained from a woman in her thirties or forties in good health and CMV-seropositive.

The chain joins TRBV18 to TRBJ1-1, with TRBD1 as a possible D gene (6 bases). The CDR3 spans 13 residues. V was cut by 4 bases and J by 1 base, with 7 bases left in between. Germline V gives CDR1 KGHSH, CDR2 LQKENI. This CDR3 is CASSQQGNTEAFF. The CDR3 nucleotides read TGTGCCAGCTCACAACAGGGGAACACTGAAGCTTTCTTT.

The chain uses TRBV4-1 and TRBJ2-3, with D perhaps matching TRBD1 (6 bases). With 1 base removed from V and 1 base from J, the gap between germline ends came to 12 bases. Germline V CDR1 and CDR2: MGHRA, YSYEKL. This CDR3 contains 16 residues. The CDR3 coding sequence is TGCGCCAGCAGCCAAGGTCCAGGGGCTCGCACAGATACGCAGTATTTT. This encodes CASSQGPGARTDTQYF.

The genes are TRBV30 and TRBJ2-7; 7 nucleotides line up with TRBD1. CDR3 length: 12 residues. The trim removed 0 bases at V and 6 bases at J, leaving 2 bases unmatched. CDR1 is GTSNPN, CDR2 SVGIG, per germline (reference sequence). As DNA, the CDR3 is TGTGCCTGGAGTGTACAGGGGAGCGAGCAGTACTTC. The encoded protein is CAWSVQGSEQYF. Looking up the rest from reference TRBV30 and TRBJ2-7 gives the full variable domain: SQTIHQWPATLVQPVGSPLSLECTVEGTSNPNLYWYRQAAGRGLQLLFYSVGIGQISSEVPQNLSASRPQDRQFILSSKKLLLSDSGFYLCAWSVQGSEQYFGPGTRLTVT.

The chain combines TRBV19 with TRBJ2-1; 10 bases agree with TRBD1. Germline values: CDR1 LNHDA, CDR2 SQIVND (reference sequence). The CDR3 has 16 amino acids. V dropped 4 bases and J dropped 7; count of bases not matched to a gene: 10. CDR3 DNA sequence: TGTGCCAGTAGTACCCTGCCGGGACAGGGGTGGAATGAGCAGTTCTTC. Amino acids: CASSTLPGQGWNEQFF.

The chain uses TRBV5-1 and TRBJ2-7; the match to TRBD1 covers 11 bases. Per germline, CDR1 SGHRS and CDR2 YFSETQ. This CDR3 has 14 residues. V shed 4 bases and J 5 bases; nucleotides not matched to a gene: 5. Here the CDR3 reads CASSPGQGANEQYF. Written as DNA, the CDR3 is TGCGCCAGCAGCCCCGGACAGGGGGCAAACGAGCAGTACTTC.